Below, 27 T cell receptor beta chains from the same sample are listed, as sequenced in a study of shared clonotypes between healthy human individuals. Clones were read by immunoSEQ multiplex PCR, and TCRdb kept only the in-frame ones, dropping some. The sample gives under 2.5 million clones, approximately 90% of which show up once; 0.37% is in the top ten. The sample consisted of naive CD4+ T cells from PBMCs. The subset is: CD45RA+ positively selected. These receptors were obtained from a man aged 18 to 30 in good health. Some clones in this sample may be carry-over from other donors' samples.

The chain links TRBV6-1 to TRBJ1-5; no definite D call. Germline values: CDR1 MNHNS, CDR2 SASEGT. The CDR3 is 17 amino acids. V was pared by 4 bases and J by 4 bases, with 20 bases between. The CDR3 protein is CASSVSSGSLLNQPQHF. CDR3 sequence (DNA): TGTGCCAGCAGTGTAAGTTCAGGTTCCCTCCTAAATCAGCCCCAGCATTTT.

This chain links TRBV2 with TRBJ1-3; 9 positions agree with TRBD1. V shed 8 bases and J 8 bases; nucleotides not matched to a gene: 10. There are 14 residues in the CDR3. CDR1 SNHLY and CDR2 FYNNEI come from the germline V gene. Here the CDR3 reads CASGTGQGTDTIYF. CDR3 nucleotide sequence: TGTGCCAGCGGGACGGGACAGGGTACAGACACCATATATTTT.

The CDR3 nucleotides read TGCAGCGTCCAGGGACTAGCGGGAGGACCTTCCTACGAGCAGTACTTC. It translates to CSVQGLAGGPSYEQYF. V is TRBV29-1 and J is TRBJ2-7, with TRBD2 identical over 15 bases. In germline, CDR1 is SQVTM, CDR2 ANQGSEA. The CDR3 is 16 amino acids. The trim removed 6 bases at V and 1 base at J, leaving 7 bases unmatched.

This sequence joins TRBV5-6 and TRBJ2-1, with D hard to call. Germline-derived CDR1 and CDR2 are SGHDT and YYEEEE. V was shortened by 1 base and J by 4 bases, with 12 bases between the two germline ends. The CDR3 is 15 residues long. The CDR3 bases are TGTGCCAGCAGCTTGAGGTCTGCCGGTTACAATGAGCAGTTCTTC. Translation: CASSLRSAGYNEQFF.

In the case of this clone: The sample holds other DNA sequences that translate to the same CDR3. This chain connects TRBV27 to TRBJ2-6; D is possibly TRBD2 (5 bases). V was trimmed by 6 bases and J by 1 base, leaving 10 bases between them. Germline-derived CDR1 and CDR2 are MNHEY and SMNVEV (reference sequence). The CDR3 has 15 residues. The CDR3 is CASSSRVSGANVLTF. The DNA of the CDR3 is TGTGCCAGCAGCTCGAGGGTGTCTGGGGCCAACGTCCTGACTTTC.

This chain uses TRBV19 with TRBJ2-2, with D hard to call. The germline gives CDR1 LNHDA, CDR2 SQIVND (reference sequence). The CDR3 contains 13 residues. Trimming stripped 6 bases from V and 0 bases from J, with 5 bases between. The CDR3 region is CASRISNTGELFF. In DNA, the CDR3 is TGTGCCAGTAGGATTTCGAACACCGGGGAGCTGTTTTTT.

The CDR3: CASSPVDLSYEQYF. The CDR3 DNA sequence: TGTGCCAGTAGTCCGGTGGACTTGAGCTACGAGCAGTACTTC. J is TRBJ2-7 and V is TRBV19; tentatively, D is TRBD2 (5 bases). Germline CDR1 LNHDA, CDR2 SQIVND (reference sequence). The CDR3 is 14 residues long. The germline V and J ends were trimmed by 5 bases and 3 bases, with 14 bases remaining between them.

J is TRBJ1-2 and V is TRBV27; TRBD1 matches at 10 bases. With 5 bases clipped from V and 8 bases from J, the junction kept 8 bases outside the gene matches. This CDR3 region has 14 residues. The germline V gene encodes CDR1 MNHEY and CDR2 SMNVEV (reference sequence). The chain's CDR3 is CASSRSGTGDGYTF. For the CDR3, the DNA is TGTGCCAGCAGTCGCTCCGGGACAGGGGACGGCTACACCTTC.

This clone has more than one count but fewer than ten. Here the CDR3 reads CASSRPGTGNHEQYF. CDR3 bases: TGTGCCAGCAGCCGACCCGGGACAGGGAACCACGAGCAGTACTTC. J is TRBJ2-7 and V is TRBV4-2; 9 bases match TRBD1. The germline gives CDR1 LGHNA, CDR2 YNFKEQ. Trimming at V came to 4 bases and at J to 5 bases, leaving 9 bases not matched to a gene. The CDR3 covers 15 residues.

Worth noting for this clone: Other DNA variants within this sample encode the same CDR3. V is TRBV30 and J is TRBJ2-1; D gene unclear. The CDR3 is 13 residues long. Germline CDR1 and CDR2: GTSNPN and SVGIG (reference sequence). The V and J ends lost 2 bases and 0 bases respectively, with 5 bases between them. CDR3 loop: CAWSRSSYNEQFF. The CDR3 coding sequence is TGTGCCTGGAGTCGAAGCTCCTACAATGAGCAGTTCTTC. The full variable domain, rest sourced from reference TRBV30 and TRBJ2-1, is SQTIHQWPATLVQPVGSPLSLECTVEGTSNPNLYWYRQAAGRGLQLLFYSVGIGQISSEVPQNLSASRPQDRQFILSSKKLLLSDSGFYLCAWSRSSYNEQFFGPGTRLTVL.

The chain carries TRBV6-6 and TRBJ2-3; 7 positions agree with TRBD2. J was trimmed by 2 bases and V by 1 base; bases with no gene match: 6. Germline lookup yields CDR1 MNHNY and CDR2 SVGAGI (reference sequence). The CDR3 covers 16 residues. The CDR3 protein is CASSYYASGATDTQYF. Written as DNA, the CDR3 is TGTGCCAGCAGTTACTACGCAAGCGGGGCCACAGATACGCAGTATTTT.

J is TRBJ2-2 and V is TRBV7-8; D is perhaps TRBD2 (7 bases). CDR1 is SGHVS and CDR2 is FQNEAQ in the germline V gene. Trimming shortened V by 9 bases and J by 4 bases, and 33 bases separated the two germline ends. The CDR3 has 20 amino acids. CDR3 sequence (DNA): TGTGCCAGTCACGGGACACGATACCTAGCGGAGGGGGTGAGCACCGGGGAGCTGTTTTTT. This gives the protein CASHGTRYLAEGVSTGELFF.

V usage is TRBV28 and J usage is TRBJ2-1; D is perhaps TRBD2 (5 bases). There are 19 residues in the CDR3. The ends were cut back, 2 bases at V and 8 bases at J, with 28 bases in the middle. CDR1 is MDHEN and CDR2 is SYDVKM in the germline V gene. CDR3 DNA: TGTGCCAGCAGTTTACTATCGTTGAATCGGCGGGTCCCTTGGGATGAGCAGTTCTTC. Translation: CASSLLSLNRRVPWDEQFF.

This clone has just one count. The CDR3 region has the DNA TGTGCCACCAGCAGTAGGGTGGACAGGGGGACGATTTTCGATGGCTACACCTTC. Translation gives CATSSRVDRGTIFDGYTF. This chain connects TRBV15 to TRBJ1-2, with 10 bases fitting TRBD1. The V gene end was trimmed by 3 bases and the J gene end by 6 bases; junction bases not matched to a gene: 16. The CDR3 covers 18 residues. Germline values: CDR1 LNHNV, CDR2 YYDKDF (reference sequence).

The chain links TRBV19 to TRBJ2-1; TRBD2 matches 13 bases. V lost 5 bases, J lost 0 bases, and 4 bases stayed unmatched. CDR3 length: 17 amino acids. The germline V gene encodes CDR1 LNHDA and CDR2 SQIVND (reference sequence). CDR3 DNA sequence: TGTGCCAGTAGTCTGACTAGCGGGAGGCCCTCCTACAATGAGCAGTTCTTC. Residues: CASSLTSGRPSYNEQFF.

This rearrangement joins TRBV19 to TRBJ2-7, with D possibly TRBD2 on 5 matching bases. V lost 6 bases and J lost 7, with 16 bases in between. Per germline, CDR1 LNHDA and CDR2 SQIVND (reference sequence). There are 13 residues in the CDR3. The CDR3 nucleotides read TGTGCCAGTAGCCAAACCAGAAGAGGGGAGCAGTACTTC. It encodes CASSQTRRGEQYF.

In this sample, this clone turned up once. The chain carries TRBV29-1 and TRBJ2-3; maybe TRBD1 (6 bases). V lost 7 bases to trimming and J lost 6 bases, with 14 bases between them. The CDR3 contains 12 residues. Germline-derived CDR1 and CDR2 are SQVTM and ANQGSEA. In nucleotides, the CDR3 is TGCAGCGCGGGGAAGGGGGAGGATACGCAGTATTTT. Amino acids: CSAGKGEDTQYF.

The chain carries TRBV5-6 and TRBJ1-5, with no clear D. V lost 0 bases and J lost 6, with 7 bases in between. Germline loops: CDR1 SGHDT, CDR2 YYEEEE. The CDR3 totals 13 residues. The CDR3 region has the DNA TGTGCCAGCAGCTTGGGGGCATTTCAGCCCCAGCATTTT. Amino acid sequence: CASSLGAFQPQHF.

V and J are TRBV30 and TRBJ2-1; D is possibly TRBD1 (5 bases). The V end was cut by 1 base, the J end by 9 bases, with 19 bases between. CDR1 and CDR2 (germline): GTSNPN, SVGIG (reference sequence). The CDR3 has 15 residues. The DNA for the CDR3 is TGTGCCTGGAGTGCCACAGGTCTGTCGAGGCGTGAGCAGTTCTTC. It is translated as CAWSATGLSRREQFF.

This rearrangement joins TRBV30 to TRBJ2-7; 7 positions match TRBD1. From germline, CDR1 is GTSNPN and CDR2 SVGIG (reference sequence). With 4 bases clipped from V and 3 bases from J, the junction kept 6 bases outside the gene matches. The CDR3 contains 13 residues. The CDR3, as DNA: TGTGCCTGGAACCTCGACAGGGACTACGAGCAGTACTTC. Translated, it gives CAWNLDRDYEQYF.

The chain links TRBV27 to TRBJ2-7; TRBD2 matches at 8 bases. With V trimmed by 3 bases and J by 3 bases, 7 bases remained unmatched. Germline V gives CDR1 MNHEY, CDR2 SMNVEV (reference sequence). This CDR3 is built from 15 residues. The CDR3 DNA reads as TGTGCCAGCAGTTTCCAAACTAGCGGTTACTACGAGCAGTACTTC. Its protein product is CASSFQTSGYYEQYF.

Regarding this clone: Different DNA sequences within this sample yield the same CDR3. The chain is built from TRBV28 and TRBJ1-4; D remains ambiguous. The CDR3 is made up of 14 amino acids. CDR1 and CDR2 (germline): MDHEN, SYDVKM. Trimming removed 6 bases from V and 4 bases from J, with 12 bases in between. The CDR3 reads CASSPGRLNEKLFF. CDR3 nucleotide sequence: TGTGCCAGCAGCCCGGGGAGGCTTAATGAAAAACTGTTTTTT.

The chain joins TRBV28 to TRBJ2-1, with D unclear. The V gene's germline CDR1 is MDHEN and CDR2 SYDVKM. Trimming removed 3 bases at V and 6 bases at J, with 15 bases between. This CDR3 is built from 15 residues. The CDR3 reads CASSFRTRLGNEQFF. The CDR3 DNA sequence: TGTGCCAGCAGTTTCCGAACGCGACTTGGCAATGAGCAGTTCTTC.

This chain links TRBV7-6 with TRBJ1-1, with 7 positions matching TRBD1. The length of the CDR3 is 15 residues. Germline CDR1 is SGHVS and CDR2 is FNYEAQ. V lost 5 bases, J lost 3 bases, and 9 bases stayed unmatched. The CDR3 coding sequence is TGTGCCAGCAGCACCGTTTCCGGGACAGACACTGAAGCTTTCTTT. As protein: CASSTVSGTDTEAFF.

The rearrangement joins TRBV6-6 to TRBJ1-1; TRBD1 might be the D (6 bases). Germline CDR1 MNHNY, CDR2 SVGAGI (reference sequence). The ends were cut back, 7 bases at V and 9 bases at J, with 15 bases in the middle. The CDR3 is made up of 12 amino acids. CDR3 region: CASKDSTEQAFF. In nucleotides, the CDR3 is TGTGCCAGCAAGGACAGCACAGAACAAGCTTTCTTT.

This clone was picked up one time. J is TRBJ2-2 and V is TRBV7-8; 7 nucleotides line up with TRBD1. The CDR3 covers 15 residues. The germline gives CDR1 SGHVS, CDR2 FQNEAQ. The ends lost 4 bases at V and 6 bases at J; junction bases unmatched: 8. CDR3 DNA: TGTGCCAGCAGCTCGACAGGGTCGGTCGCCGGGGAGCTGTTTTTT. Its protein product is CASSSTGSVAGELFF.

V is TRBV5-1 and J is TRBJ1-1; D remains ambiguous. The CDR3 runs to 14 residues. CDR1 is SGHRS, CDR2 YFSETQ, per germline. Deletions cut 7 bases from V and 1 base from J, with 14 bases between. The CDR3: CASGFGQENTEAFF. The CDR3 DNA reads TGCGCCAGCGGATTTGGGCAGGAGAACACTGAAGCTTTCTTT.